This T cell receptor beta chain is from a study of control samples from healthy donors and cancer patients. Trimming took 4 bases from V and 5 from J; bases not matched to a gene: 3. Per the germline V gene, CDR1 is PRHDT and CDR2 is FYEKMQ (reference sequence). This CDR3 contains 16 residues. TCRdb's table, derived via immunoSEQ multiplex PCR, lists solely in-frame clones and lacks some. The sample lists under 150,000 clones, approximately 88% occurring once. The sample comprised blood. This clonotype originated in a middle-aged man in good health. V gene TRBV13 combines with J gene TRBJ2-2; 14 nucleotides match TRBD2. The DNA of the CDR3 is TGTGCCAGCAGCTCCGGACTAGCGGGGGGAACCGGGGAGCTGTTTTTT. Encoded protein: CASSSGLAGGTGELFF. Full variable domain (remainder filled in from reference TRBV13 and TRBJ2-2): AAGVIQSPRHLIKEKRETATLKCYPIPRHDTVYWYQQGPGQDPQFLISFYEKMQSDKGSIPDRFSAQQFSDYHSELNMSSLELGDSALYFCASSSGLAGGTGELFFGEGSRLTVL.